The 3 T cell receptor beta chains below were found in one sample sequenced in a study of Ad26.COV2.S vaccination and SARS-CoV-2 variants. Clones were read by immunoSEQ multiplex PCR, and TCRdb kept only the in-frame ones, dropping some. The table records some 340,000 clones, 86% of them present only once. As for treatment: some 20 received Ad26.COV2.S at low or high dose, single or two shots; several received placebo; per-sample allocation not given. Day 63 after the first injection of vaccine or placebo was the sampling time. The sequencing used peripheral blood, collected in a trial of Ad26.COV2.S vaccine versus placebo. The receptor set was obtained from a person aged 18 to 65 who received the Ad26.COV2.S COVID-19 vaccine or a placebo.

This clone has only a few counts. The chain has TRBV7-9 and TRBJ2-5; the match to TRBD2 covers 16 bases. The germline CDR1 and CDR2 sequences are SEHNR and FQNEAQ (reference sequence). The CDR3 is made up of 18 amino acids. J lost 4 bases, V lost 5 bases, and 10 bases had no gene match. As DNA, the CDR3 is TGTGCCAGCAGCGCCAAGCTGGGACTAGCGGGGGGGCCAGAGACCCAGTACTTC. This sequence encodes CASSAKLGLAGGPETQYF.

This sequence joins TRBV19 and TRBJ1-5, with D possibly being TRBD1 (5 bases). Per germline, CDR1 LNHDA and CDR2 SQIVND (reference sequence). The CDR3 loop spans 15 amino acids. Trimming removed 6 bases at V and 0 bases at J, with 12 bases between. CDR3 protein: CASSQTGYSNQPQHF. The CDR3 DNA follows: TGTGCCAGTAGCCAAACAGGTTATAGCAATCAGCCCCAGCATTTT.

This CDR3 is CASGSRLARYNEQFF. In DNA, the CDR3 is TGTGCTAGTGGAAGTAGACTAGCGAGATACAATGAGCAGTTCTTC. The chain recombines TRBV12-5 with TRBJ2-1, with TRBD2 identical over 8 bases. The V gene's germline CDR1 is LGHNT and CDR2 FRNRAP. J was trimmed by 4 bases and V by 6 bases; bases with no gene match: 8. The CDR3 loop spans 15 amino acids. Full variable domain (rest looked up from reference TRBV12-5 and TRBJ2-1): DARVTQTPRHKVTEMGQEVTMRCQPILGHNTVFWYRQTMMQGLELLAYFRNRAPLDDSGMPKDRFSAEMPDATLATLKIQPSEPRDSAVYFCASGSRLARYNEQFFGPGTRLTVL.